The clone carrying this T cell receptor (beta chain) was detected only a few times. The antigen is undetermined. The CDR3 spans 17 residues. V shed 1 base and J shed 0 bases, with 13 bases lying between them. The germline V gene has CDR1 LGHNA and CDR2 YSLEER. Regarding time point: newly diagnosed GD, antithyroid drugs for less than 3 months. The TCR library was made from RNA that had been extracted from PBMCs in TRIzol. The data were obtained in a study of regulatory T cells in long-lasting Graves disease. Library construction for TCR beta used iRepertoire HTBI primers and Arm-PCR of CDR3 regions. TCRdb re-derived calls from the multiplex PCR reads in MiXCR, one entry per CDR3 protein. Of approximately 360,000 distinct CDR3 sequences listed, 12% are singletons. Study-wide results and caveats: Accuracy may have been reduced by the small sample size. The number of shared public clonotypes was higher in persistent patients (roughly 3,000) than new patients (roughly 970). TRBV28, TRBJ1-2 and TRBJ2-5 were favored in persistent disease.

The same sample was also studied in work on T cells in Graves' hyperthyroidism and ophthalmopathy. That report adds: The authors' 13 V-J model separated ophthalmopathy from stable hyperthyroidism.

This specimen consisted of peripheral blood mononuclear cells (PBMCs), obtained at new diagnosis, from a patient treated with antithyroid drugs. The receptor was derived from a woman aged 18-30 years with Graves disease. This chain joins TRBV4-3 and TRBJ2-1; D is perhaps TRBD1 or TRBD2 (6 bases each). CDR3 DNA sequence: TGCGCCAGCAGCCAAGTAAGGGGGGCGAGCTCCTACAATGAGCAGTTCTTC. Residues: CASSQVRGASSYNEQFF.